This TCR beta chain originates from a study of T cells in localized non-small cell lung cancer. Study-wide findings and caveats: The tumor had only one region sequenced, so heterogeneity remains possible. There were a median roughly 60 of the top 100 tumor clones appearing in adjacent lung. Uninvolved adjacent lung showed peak T cell clonality, exceeding tumor.

Assay used: immunoSEQ multiplex PCR; TCRdb lists only in-frame clones, some missing. In the table there are some 130,000 clones, roughly 90% of which are singletons. Turning to this clone: Its matching antigen is unknown.

Here the sequenced sample was peripheral blood, taken before any cancer treatment. The TCR sequence derives from a female donor over 55 with stage I lung adenocarcinoma.

The CDR3 region is CASSLDTSNSPLHF. The DNA for the CDR3 is TGCGCCAGCAGCTTGGACACGTCTAATTCACCCCTCCACTTT. V and J are TRBV5-1 and TRBJ1-6, with unresolved D. CDR1 SGHRS and CDR2 YFSETQ come from the germline V gene. The CDR3 covers 14 residues. Trimming took 0 bases from V and 6 from J, leaving 7 bases between them.